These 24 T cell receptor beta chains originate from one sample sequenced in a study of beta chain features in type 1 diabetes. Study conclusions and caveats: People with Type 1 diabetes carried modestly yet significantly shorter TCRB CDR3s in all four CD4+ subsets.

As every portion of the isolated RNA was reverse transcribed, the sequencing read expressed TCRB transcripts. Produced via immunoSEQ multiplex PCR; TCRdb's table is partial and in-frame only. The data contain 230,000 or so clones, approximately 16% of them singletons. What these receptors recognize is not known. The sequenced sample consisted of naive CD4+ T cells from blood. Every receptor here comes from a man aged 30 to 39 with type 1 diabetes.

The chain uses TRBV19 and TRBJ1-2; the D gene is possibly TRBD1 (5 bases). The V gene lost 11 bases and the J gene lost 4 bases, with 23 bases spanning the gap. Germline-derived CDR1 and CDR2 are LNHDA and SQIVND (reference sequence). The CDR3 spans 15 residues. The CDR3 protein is CASQQWGREAYGYTF. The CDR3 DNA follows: TGTGCCTCCCAACAGTGGGGCAGGGAGGCCTATGGCTACACCTTC.

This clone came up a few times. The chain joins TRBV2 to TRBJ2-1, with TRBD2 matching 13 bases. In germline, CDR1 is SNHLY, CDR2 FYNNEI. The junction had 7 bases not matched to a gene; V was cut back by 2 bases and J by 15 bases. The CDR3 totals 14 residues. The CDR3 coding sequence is TGTGCCAGCAGTGAATGGACTAGCGGGAGTGGGGGGTTCTTC. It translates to CASSEWTSGSGGFF.

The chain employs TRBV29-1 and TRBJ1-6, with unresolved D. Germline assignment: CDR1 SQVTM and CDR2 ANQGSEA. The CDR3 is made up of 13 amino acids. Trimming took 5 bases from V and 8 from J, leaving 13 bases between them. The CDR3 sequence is CSVSAGADSPLHF. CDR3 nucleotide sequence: TGCAGCGTTTCGGCCGGTGCCGATTCACCCCTCCACTTT.

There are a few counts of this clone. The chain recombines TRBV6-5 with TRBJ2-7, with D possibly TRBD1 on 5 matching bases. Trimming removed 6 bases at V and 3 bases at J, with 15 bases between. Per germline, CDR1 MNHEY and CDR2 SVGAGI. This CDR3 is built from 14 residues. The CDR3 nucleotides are TGTGCCAGCAGGAGGACATTCTCGGGCTACGAGCAGTACTTC. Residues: CASRRTFSGYEQYF.

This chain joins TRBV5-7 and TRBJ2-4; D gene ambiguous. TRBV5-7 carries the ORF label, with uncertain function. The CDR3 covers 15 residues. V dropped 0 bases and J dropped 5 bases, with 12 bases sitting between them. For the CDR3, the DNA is TGTGCCAGCAGCTTGGCTGGGCAGGCGCAAAACATTCAGTACTTC. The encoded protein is CASSLAGQAQNIQYF.

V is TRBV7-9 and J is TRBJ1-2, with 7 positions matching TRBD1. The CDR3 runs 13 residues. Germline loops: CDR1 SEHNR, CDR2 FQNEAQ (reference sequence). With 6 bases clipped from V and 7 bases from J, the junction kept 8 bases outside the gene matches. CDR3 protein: CASSTERGLGYTF. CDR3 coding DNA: TGTGCCAGCAGTACCGAGAGGGGGCTTGGCTACACCTTC.

The CDR3 coding sequence is TGTGCCAGCTCACCCTGGAGACAGGGAAGCTCCTACAATGAGCAGTTCTTC. Its translation: CASSPWRQGSSYNEQFF. This rearrangement joins TRBV18 to TRBJ2-1, with TRBD1 matching over 7 bases. The trim removed 3 bases at V and 0 bases at J, leaving 8 bases unmatched. Germline CDR1 KGHSH, CDR2 LQKENI. The CDR3 spans 17 residues.

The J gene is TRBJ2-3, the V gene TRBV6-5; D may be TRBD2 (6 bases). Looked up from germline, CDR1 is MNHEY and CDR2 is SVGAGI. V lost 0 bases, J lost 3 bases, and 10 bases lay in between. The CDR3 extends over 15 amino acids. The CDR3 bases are TGTGCCAGCAGTTACTCAGTCGGGAGAACAGATACGCAGTATTTT. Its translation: CASSYSVGRTDTQYF.

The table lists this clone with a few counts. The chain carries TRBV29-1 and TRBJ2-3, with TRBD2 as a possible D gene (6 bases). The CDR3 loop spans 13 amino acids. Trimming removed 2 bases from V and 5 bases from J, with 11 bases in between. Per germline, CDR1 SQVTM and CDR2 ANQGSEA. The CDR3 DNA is TGCAGCGTTGAAACTAGCCGCGGAGATACGCAGTATTTT. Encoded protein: CSVETSRGDTQYF.

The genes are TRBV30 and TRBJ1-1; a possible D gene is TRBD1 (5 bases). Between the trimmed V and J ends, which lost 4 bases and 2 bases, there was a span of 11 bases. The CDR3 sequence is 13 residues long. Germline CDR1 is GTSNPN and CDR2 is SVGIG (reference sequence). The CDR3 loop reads CAWKDISNTEAFF. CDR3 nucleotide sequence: TGTGCCTGGAAGGACATTTCAAACACTGAAGCTTTCTTT.

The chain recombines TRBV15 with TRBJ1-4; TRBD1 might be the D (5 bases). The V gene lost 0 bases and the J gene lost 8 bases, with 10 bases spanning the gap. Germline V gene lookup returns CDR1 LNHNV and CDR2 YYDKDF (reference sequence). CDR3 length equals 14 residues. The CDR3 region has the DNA TGTGCCACCAGCAGAGATCGAGGGGAAGAAAAACTGTTTTTT. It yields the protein CATSRDRGEEKLFF.

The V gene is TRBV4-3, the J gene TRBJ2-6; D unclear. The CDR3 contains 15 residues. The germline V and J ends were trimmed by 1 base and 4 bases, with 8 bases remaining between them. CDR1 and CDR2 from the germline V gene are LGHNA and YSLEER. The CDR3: CASSQAVSGANVLTF. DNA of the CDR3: TGCGCCAGCAGCCAAGCGGTTAGCGGGGCCAACGTCCTGACTTTC.

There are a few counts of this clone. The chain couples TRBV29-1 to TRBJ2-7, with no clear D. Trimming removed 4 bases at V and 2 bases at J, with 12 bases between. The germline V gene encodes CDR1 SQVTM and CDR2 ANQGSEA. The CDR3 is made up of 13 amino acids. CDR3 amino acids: CSVAGILTYEQYF. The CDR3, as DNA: TGCAGCGTTGCTGGCATACTTACCTACGAGCAGTACTTC.

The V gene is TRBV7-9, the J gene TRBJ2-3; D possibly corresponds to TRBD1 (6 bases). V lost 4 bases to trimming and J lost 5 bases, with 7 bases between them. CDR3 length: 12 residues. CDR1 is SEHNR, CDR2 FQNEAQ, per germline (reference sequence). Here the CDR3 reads CASSSGVDTQYF. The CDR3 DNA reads TGTGCCAGCAGCTCAGGGGTAGATACGCAGTATTTT.

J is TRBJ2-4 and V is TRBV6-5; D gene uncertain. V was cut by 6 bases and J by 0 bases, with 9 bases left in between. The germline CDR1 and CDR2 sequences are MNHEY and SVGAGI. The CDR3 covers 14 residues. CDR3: CASSRTVAKNIQYF. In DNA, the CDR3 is TGTGCCAGCAGCCGCACGGTAGCCAAAAACATTCAGTACTTC.

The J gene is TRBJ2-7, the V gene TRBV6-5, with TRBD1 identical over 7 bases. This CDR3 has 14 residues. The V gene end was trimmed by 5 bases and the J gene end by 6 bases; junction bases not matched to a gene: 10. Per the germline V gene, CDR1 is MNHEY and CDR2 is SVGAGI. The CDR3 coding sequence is TGTGCCAGCAGTCCCGAGACAGGGCCCTCCGAGCAGTACTTC. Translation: CASSPETGPSEQYF.

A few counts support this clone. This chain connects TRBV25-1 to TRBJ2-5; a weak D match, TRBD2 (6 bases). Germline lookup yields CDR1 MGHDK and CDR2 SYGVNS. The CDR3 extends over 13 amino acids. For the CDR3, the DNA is TGTGCTGCGGCGGGACGACCCCTCGAGACCCAGTACTTC. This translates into CAAAGRPLETQYF. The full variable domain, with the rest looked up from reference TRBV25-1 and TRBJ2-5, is EADIYQTPRYLVIGTGKKITLECSQTMGHDKMYWYQQDPGMELHLIHYSYGVNSTEKGDLSSESTVSRIRTEHFPLTLESARPSHTSQYLCAAAGRPLETQYFGPGTRLLVL.

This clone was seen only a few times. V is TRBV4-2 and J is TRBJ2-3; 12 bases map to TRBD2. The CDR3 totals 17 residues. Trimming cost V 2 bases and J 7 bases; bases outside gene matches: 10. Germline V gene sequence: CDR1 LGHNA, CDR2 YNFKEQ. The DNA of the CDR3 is TGTGCCAGCAGCCAAATGACTAGCGGGAGTTCTCCACATACGCAGTATTTT. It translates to CASSQMTSGSSPHTQYF.

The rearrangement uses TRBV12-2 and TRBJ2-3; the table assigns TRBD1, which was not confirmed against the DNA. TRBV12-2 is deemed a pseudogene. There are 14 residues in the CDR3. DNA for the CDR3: TGTGCAAGTCGCTTGTACAGGGGCTGGGCGACGCAGTATTTT. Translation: CASRLYRGWATQYF.

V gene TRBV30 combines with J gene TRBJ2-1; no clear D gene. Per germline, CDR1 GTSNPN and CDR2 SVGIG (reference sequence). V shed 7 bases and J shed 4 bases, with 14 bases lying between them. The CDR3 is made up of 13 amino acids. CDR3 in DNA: TGTGCCTTCCAGGCACTGCTTTACAATGAGCAGTTCTTC. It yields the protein CAFQALLYNEQFF.

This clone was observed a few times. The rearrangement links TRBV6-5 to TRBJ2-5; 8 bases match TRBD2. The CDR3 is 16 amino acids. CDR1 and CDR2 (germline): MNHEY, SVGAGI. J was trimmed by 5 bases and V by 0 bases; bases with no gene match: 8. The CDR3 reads CASSYSKAGGSETQYF. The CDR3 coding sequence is TGTGCCAGCAGTTACTCGAAGGCGGGAGGTTCCGAGACCCAGTACTTC.

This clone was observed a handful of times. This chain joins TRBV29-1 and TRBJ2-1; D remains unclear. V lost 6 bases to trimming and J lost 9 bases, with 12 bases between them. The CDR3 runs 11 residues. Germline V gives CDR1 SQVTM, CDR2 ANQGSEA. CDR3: CSVGKNGEQFF. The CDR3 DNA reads TGCAGCGTCGGAAAAAATGGTGAGCAGTTCTTC.

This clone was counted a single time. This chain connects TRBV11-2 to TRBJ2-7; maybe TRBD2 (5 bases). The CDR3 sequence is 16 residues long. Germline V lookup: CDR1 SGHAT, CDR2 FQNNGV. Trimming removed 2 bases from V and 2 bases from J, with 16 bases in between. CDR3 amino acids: CASSLSRGRDPYEQYF. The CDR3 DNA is TGTGCCAGCAGCTTAAGCCGGGGAAGAGATCCCTACGAGCAGTACTTC.

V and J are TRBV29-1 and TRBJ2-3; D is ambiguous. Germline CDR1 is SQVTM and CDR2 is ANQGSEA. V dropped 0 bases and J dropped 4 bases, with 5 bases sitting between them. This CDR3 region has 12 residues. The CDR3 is CSVEESADTQYF. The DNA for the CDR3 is TGCAGCGTTGAAGAATCTGCAGATACGCAGTATTTT.